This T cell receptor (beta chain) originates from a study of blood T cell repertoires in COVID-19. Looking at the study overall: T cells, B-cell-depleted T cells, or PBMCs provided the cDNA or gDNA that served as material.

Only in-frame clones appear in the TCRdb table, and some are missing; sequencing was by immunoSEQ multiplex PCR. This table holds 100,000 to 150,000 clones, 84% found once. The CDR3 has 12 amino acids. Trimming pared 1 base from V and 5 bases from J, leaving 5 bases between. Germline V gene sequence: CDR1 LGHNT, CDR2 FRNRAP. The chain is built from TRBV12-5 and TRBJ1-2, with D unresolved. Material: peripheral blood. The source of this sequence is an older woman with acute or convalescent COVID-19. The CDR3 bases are TGTGCTAGTGGTTTGGATCGGTATGGCTACACCTTC. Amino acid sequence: CASGLDRYGYTF.